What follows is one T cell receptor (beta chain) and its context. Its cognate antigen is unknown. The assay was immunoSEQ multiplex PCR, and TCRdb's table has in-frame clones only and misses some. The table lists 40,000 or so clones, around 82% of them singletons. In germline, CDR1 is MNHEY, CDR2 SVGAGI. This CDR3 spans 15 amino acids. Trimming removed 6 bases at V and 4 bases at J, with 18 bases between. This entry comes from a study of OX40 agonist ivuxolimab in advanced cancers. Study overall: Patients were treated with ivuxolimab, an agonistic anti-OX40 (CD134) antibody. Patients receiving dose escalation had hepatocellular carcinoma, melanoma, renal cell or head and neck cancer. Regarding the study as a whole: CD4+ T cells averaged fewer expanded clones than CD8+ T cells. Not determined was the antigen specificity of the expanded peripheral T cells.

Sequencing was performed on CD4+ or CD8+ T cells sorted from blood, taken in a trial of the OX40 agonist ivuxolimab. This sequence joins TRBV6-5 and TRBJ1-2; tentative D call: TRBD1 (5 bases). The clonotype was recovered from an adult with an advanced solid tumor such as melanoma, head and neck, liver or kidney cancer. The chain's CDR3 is CASRRDSQGTYGYTF. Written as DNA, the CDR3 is TGTGCCAGCAGGCGGGATAGTCAGGGTACCTATGGCTACACCTTC.